One T cell receptor beta chain is described in this entry. The data belong to a study of blood T cell repertoires in COVID-19. Whole-study context: Acute and convalescent COVID-19 specimens originated in the United States, Italy and Spain.

TCRdb's table, derived via immunoSEQ multiplex PCR, lists solely in-frame clones and lacks some. The data show about 320,000 clones, with nearly 90% seen just once and approximately 12% held by the top ten. Material for sequencing was peripheral blood. This TCR was recovered from a woman under 40 with COVID-19, enrolled during active disease.

CDR3 sequence reads: CASSSLWTSDDIQYF. The CDR3 DNA reads as TGTGCCAGCAGTTCCCTTTGGACTAGCGACGACATTCAGTACTTC. The chain uses TRBV28 and TRBJ2-4, with 9 bases identical to TRBD2. The CDR3 consists of 15 residues. The V segment lost 4 bases and the J segment 8 bases; nucleotides outside the gene matches: 9. Germline V CDR1 and CDR2: MDHEN, SYDVKM.